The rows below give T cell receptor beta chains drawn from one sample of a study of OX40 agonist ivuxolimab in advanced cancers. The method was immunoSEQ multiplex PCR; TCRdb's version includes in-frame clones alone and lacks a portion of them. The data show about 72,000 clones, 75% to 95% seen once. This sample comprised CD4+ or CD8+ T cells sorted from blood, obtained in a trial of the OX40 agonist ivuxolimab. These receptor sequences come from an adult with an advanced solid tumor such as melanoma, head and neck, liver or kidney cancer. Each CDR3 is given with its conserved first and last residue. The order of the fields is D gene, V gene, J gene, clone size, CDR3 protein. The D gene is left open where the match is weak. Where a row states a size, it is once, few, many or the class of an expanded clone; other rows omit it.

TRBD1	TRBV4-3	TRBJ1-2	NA	CASSRDRGTNYGYTF
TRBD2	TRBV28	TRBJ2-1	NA	CASSPPGAGGIYNEQFF
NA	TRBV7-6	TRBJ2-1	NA	CASSLQGPEQFF
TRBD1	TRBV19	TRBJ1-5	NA	CASSTYRRSSDRVYDGNQPQHF
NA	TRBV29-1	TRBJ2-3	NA	CSVESGSTDTQYF
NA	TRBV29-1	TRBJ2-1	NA	CSVRVNEQFF
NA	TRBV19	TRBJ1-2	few	CASSQLRNGYTF
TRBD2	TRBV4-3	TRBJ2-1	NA	CASSQGLLADNEQFF
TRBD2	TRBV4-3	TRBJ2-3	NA	CASSRSSGGGTDTQYF
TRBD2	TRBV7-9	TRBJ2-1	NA	CASSLGEVAGVLWNEQFF
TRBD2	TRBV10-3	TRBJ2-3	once	CAISPLTSGATDTQYF
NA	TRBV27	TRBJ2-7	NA	CASRTLTAYEQYF
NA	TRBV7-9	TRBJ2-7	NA	CASSLPDGIRYF
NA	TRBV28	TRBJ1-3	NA	CASSLDISGSIYF
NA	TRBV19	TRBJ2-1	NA	CASSIISYNEQFF
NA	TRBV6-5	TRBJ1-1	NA	CASSLGPEAFF
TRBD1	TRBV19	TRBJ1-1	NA	CASLTNKGQGFNTEAFF
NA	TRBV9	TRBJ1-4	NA	CASSPSLGEGKLFF
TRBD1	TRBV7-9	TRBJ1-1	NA	CASSLGGRGLTEAFF
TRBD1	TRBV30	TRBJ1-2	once	CAWSAGGSNYGYTF
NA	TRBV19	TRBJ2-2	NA	CASISGTEDFRTGELFF
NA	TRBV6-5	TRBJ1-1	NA	CASSYEGRTEAFF
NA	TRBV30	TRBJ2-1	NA	CAWSEAIEQFF
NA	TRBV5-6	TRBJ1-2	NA	CASSLNSLRGTF
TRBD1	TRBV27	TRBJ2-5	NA	CASSLSETGDQETQYF
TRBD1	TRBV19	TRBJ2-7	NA	CASSAGTGGPEQYF
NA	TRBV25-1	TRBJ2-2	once	CASSDLEGGYTGELFF
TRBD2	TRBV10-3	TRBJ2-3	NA	CAISASGDTDTQYF
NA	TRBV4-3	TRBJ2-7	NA	CASSPGRSPSYEQYF
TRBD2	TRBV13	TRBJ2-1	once	CASSLGRAAGVRNEQFF
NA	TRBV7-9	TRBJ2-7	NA	CASSPRGSSYEQYF
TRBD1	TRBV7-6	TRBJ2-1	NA	CASSPRDRYNEQFF
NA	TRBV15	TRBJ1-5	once	CATSRVPPRPYQPQHF
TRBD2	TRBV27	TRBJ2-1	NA	CASSLAGHSHNEQFF
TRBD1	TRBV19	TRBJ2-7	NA	CASTPGQGPDEQYF
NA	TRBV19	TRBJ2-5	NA	CASSLSGLETQYF
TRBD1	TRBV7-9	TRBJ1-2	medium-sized	CASNGQGAGYGYTF
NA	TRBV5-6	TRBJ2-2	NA	CASSSDSLYTGELFF
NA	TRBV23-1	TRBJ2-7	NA	CAPPARESYEQYF
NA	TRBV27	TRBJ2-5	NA	CASSWGLGGETQYF
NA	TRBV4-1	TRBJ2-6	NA	CASSELGSGANVLTF
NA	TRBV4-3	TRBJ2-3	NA	CASSQEQGTQYF
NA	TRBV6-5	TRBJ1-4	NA	CASTVGSGEKLFF
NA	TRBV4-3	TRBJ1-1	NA	CASSQGNTLNTEAFF
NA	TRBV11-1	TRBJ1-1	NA	CASSVPGTLYTEAFF
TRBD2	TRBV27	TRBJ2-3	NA	CASSRTSGTDTQYF
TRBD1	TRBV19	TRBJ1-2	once	CASSLGTGYGYTF
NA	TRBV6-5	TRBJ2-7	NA	CASSYSGPPADEQYF
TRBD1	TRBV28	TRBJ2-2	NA	CASSFGQGHTGELFF
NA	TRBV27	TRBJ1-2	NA	CASSFGVMGGYTF
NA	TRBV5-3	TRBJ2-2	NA	CARSLGTDNTGELFF
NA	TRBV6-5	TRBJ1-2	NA	CASSTPGAAGYTF
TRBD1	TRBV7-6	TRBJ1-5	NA	CASSLEPVSWRGLQQPQHF
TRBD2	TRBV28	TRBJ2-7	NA	CASSLYRAGSYEQYF